This T cell receptor (beta chain) was profiled in a study of regulatory T cells in long-lasting Graves disease. Library construction for TCR beta used iRepertoire HTBI primers and Arm-PCR of CDR3 regions. TCRdb passed the multiplex PCR reads through MiXCR, listing each CDR3 protein once. The sample records fewer than 450,000 distinct CDR3 sequences, 23% being singletons. This CDR3 spans 13 amino acids. Germline lookup yields CDR1 LNHNV and CDR2 YYDKDF (reference sequence). V dropped 3 bases and J dropped 5 bases, with 8 bases sitting between them. Time point here: persistent/refractory GD, antithyroid drugs over 5 years with positive TRAb. From PBMCs, RNA was extracted and then used to make the TCR library. This clonotype was detected ten times or more.

The receptor comes from a female donor with Graves disease. The chain combines TRBV15 with TRBJ1-5; unclear D gene. The sequencing used peripheral blood mononuclear cells (PBMCs), collected when the disease was refractory, from a patient treated with antithyroid drugs. The CDR3: CATSSTWDQPQHF. The DNA for the CDR3 is TGTGCCACCAGCAGTACATGGGATCAGCCCCAGCATTTT.